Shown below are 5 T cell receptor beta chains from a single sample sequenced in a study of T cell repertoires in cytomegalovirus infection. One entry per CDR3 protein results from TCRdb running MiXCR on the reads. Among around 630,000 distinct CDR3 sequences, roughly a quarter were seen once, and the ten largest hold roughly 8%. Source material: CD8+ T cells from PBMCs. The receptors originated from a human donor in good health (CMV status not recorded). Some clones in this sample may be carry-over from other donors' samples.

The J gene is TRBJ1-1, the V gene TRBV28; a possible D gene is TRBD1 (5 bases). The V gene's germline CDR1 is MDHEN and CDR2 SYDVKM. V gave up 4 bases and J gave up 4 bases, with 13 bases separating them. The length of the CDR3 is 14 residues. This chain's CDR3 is CASSYPGDLTEAFF. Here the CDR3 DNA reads TGTGCCAGCAGTTACCCGGGGGACCTCACTGAAGCTTTCTTT.

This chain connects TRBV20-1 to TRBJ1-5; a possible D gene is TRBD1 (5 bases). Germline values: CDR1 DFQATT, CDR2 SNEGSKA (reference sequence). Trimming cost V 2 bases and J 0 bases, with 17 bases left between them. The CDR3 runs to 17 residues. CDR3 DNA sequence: TGCAGTGCTAGAAACTCCGGGGCTTTATATAGCAATCAGCCCCAGCATTTT. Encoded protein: CSARNSGALYSNQPQHF.

The CDR3 nucleotides read TGTGCCAGCAGCCCGGACACGGGCGTTAACACCGGGGAGCTGTTTTTT. Amino acid sequence: CASSPDTGVNTGELFF. This sequence joins TRBV7-6 and TRBJ2-2; TRBD1 is a possible D gene (5 bases). Germline V gives CDR1 SGHVS, CDR2 FNYEAQ. There are 16 residues in the CDR3. V was cut by 5 bases and J by 2 bases, with 15 bases left in between.

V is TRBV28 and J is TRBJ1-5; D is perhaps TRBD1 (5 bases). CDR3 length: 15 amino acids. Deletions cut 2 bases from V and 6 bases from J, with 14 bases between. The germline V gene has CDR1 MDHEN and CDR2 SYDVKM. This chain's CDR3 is CASSLDARVGQPQHF. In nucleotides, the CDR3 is TGTGCCAGCAGTTTAGACGCCAGGGTGGGTCAGCCCCAGCATTTT.

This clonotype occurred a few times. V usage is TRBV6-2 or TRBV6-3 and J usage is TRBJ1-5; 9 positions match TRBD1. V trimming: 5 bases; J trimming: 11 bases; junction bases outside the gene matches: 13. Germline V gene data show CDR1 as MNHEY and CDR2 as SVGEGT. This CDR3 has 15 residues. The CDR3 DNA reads TGTGCCAGCAGTACGAGGACAGGGGCTGGGATTTCCCAGCATTTT. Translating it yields CASSTRTGAGISQHF.